This T cell receptor beta chain is drawn from a study of cytomegalovirus exposure and HLA in healthy donors. Findings and limits, study-wide: Researchers had no immune exposure information except CMV serostatus available.

The CDR3 runs to 13 residues. Trimming pared 6 bases from V and 2 bases from J, leaving 10 bases between. Germline lookup yields CDR1 KGHSH and CDR2 LQKENI. On this clone: Its antigen remains unidentified.

The PCR ran on 60 Vbeta and 13 Jbeta primers. Some clones are missing from TCRdb's copy, which holds only in-frame ones; the method was immunoSEQ multiplex PCR. The sample has about 160,000 clones; more than 65% are singletons. The source is a woman in her fifties or sixties in good health and CMV-seronegative. The sequencing input was PBMCs. The chain recombines TRBV18 with TRBJ1-1; TRBD1 is a possible D gene (5 bases). This CDR3 is CASSYQGNTEAFF. DNA for the CDR3: TGTGCCAGCTCCTATCAGGGCAACACTGAAGCTTTCTTT.